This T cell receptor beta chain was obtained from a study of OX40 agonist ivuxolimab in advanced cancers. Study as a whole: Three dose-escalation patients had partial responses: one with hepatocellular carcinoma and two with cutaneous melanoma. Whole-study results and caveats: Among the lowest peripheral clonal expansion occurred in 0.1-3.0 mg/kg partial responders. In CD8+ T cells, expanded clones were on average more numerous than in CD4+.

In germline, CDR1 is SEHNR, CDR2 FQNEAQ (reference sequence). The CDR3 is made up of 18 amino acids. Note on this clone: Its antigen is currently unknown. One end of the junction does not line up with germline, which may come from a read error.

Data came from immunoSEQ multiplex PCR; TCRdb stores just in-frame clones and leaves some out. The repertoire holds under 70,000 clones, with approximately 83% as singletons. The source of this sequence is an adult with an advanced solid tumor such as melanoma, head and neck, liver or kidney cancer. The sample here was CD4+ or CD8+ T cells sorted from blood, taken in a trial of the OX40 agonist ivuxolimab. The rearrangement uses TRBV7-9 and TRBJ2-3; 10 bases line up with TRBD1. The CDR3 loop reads CASSQLIDRGQSTPRSNF. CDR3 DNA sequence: TGTGCCAGCAGCCAACTCATTGACAGGGGGCAATCCACGCCTAGATCAAATTTT.